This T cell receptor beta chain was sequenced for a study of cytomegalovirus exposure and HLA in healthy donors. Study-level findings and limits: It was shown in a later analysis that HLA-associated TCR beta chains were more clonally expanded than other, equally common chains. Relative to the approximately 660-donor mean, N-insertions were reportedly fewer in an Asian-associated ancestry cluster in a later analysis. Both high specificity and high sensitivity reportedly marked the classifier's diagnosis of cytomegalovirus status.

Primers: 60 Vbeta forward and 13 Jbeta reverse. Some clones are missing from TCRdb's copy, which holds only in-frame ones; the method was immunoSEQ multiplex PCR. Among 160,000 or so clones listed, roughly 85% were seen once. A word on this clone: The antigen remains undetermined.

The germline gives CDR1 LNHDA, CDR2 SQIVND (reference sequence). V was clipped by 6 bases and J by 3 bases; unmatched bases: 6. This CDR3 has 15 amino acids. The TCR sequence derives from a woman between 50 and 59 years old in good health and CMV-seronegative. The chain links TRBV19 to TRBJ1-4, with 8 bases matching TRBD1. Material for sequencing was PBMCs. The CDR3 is CASSPGTGPNEKLFF. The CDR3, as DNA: TGTGCCAGTAGCCCGGGGACAGGCCCTAATGAAAAACTGTTTTTT.